Listed here is a single T cell receptor (beta chain). Its target is unknown. Deep-level running was used for the assay. This table comes from immunoSEQ multiplex PCR, and its TCRdb copy is limited to in-frame clones, with some not included. The sample has more than 2 million clones, 90% to 95% seen once. This sample is part of a study of shared clonotypes between healthy human individuals. Notes on the study in general: Enrolling few donors narrowed the genetic and exposure-history diversity that was represented.

Germline trimming cut 4 bases from V and 2 bases from J; bases unmatched to any gene: 6. Germline V gene lookup returns CDR1 LGHNA and CDR2 YSLEER. The CDR3 spans 15 residues. This rearrangement joins TRBV4-3 to TRBJ1-2, with 8 bases aligning to TRBD1. This receptor was identified in a man aged 18 to 29 in good health. The sample consisted of naive CD4+ T cells sorted from blood. As to subset: CD45RA+ positively selected. The CDR3 DNA reads as TGCGCCAGCAGCCCGCGGACAGGGAAAAACTATGGCTACACCTTC. Residues: CASSPRTGKNYGYTF.